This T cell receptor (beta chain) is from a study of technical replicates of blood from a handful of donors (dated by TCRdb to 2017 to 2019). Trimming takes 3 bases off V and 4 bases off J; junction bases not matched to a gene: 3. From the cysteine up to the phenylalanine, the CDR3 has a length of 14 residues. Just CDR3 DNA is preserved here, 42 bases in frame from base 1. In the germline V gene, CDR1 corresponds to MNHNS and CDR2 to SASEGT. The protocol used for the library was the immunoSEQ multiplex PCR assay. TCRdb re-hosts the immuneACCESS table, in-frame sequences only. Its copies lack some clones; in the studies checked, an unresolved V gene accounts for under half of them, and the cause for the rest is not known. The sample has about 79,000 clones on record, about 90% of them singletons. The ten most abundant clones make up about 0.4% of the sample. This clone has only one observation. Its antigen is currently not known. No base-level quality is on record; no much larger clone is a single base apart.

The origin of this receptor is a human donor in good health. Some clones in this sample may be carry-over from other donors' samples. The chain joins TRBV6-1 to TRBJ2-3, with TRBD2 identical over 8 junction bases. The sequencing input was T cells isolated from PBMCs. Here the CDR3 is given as CASSDQAGADTQYF. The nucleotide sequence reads TGTGCCAGCAGTGATCAAGCGGGAGCAGATACGCAGTATTTT.